This T cell receptor beta chain appears in the sequencing data of a study of blood T cell repertoires in COVID-19. Study in general: In each case, the material was cDNA or gDNA derived from T cells, B-cell-depleted T cells, or PBMCs.

With 4 bases removed from V and 2 bases from J, the gap between germline ends came to 3 bases. This CDR3 has 11 amino acids. Looked up from germline, CDR1 is SGHTA and CDR2 is FQGNSA. Original analysis: Reference gene primers were amplified, and this amplification served to estimate nucleated cell counts. Assay: immunoSEQ multiplex PCR; the TCRdb copy retains only in-frame clones and omits some. V and J calls and clone size are as listed in that table; D and trimming were resolved from the DNA. The sample lists 350,000 or so clones, approximately 86% seen once, with approximately 4% in the top ten. The clonotype originates from a woman aged 40 to 50 with acute COVID-19. The sequencing input was PBMCs or T cells enriched from blood (not recorded which). This chain connects TRBV7-2 to TRBJ2-7; D unclear. CDR3 in DNA: TGTGCCAGCAGCTCCGCCTACGAGCAGTACTTC. This encodes CASSSAYEQYF.